These T cell receptor beta chains were read from a single sample in a study of stem cell transplantation in POMP-related autoinflammatory disease. Assay: immunoSEQ multiplex PCR; the TCRdb copy retains only in-frame clones and omits some. The repertoire holds some 26,000 clones, with approximately 78% as singletons. The input for sequencing was CD4+ T cells from PBMCs, taken before stem cell transplantation. These receptors originate from a human donor with POMP-related autoinflammation and immune dysregulation (PRAID). CDR3s include the opening cysteine and the closing phenylalanine or tryptophan. The D gene is left open where the match is weak.

TRBD1 TRBJ2-7 TRBV27 CASSSPGQGATEEQYF
NA TRBJ2-2 TRBV19 CASSISQAATGELFF
NA TRBJ1-1 TRBV6-6 CAASGGLQIEAFF
NA TRBJ2-5 TRBV18 CASSPGFQETQYF
NA TRBJ1-2 TRBV19 CASSGGGLGSEYGYTF
TRBD1 TRBJ2-7 TRBV30 CAWSTDRAHEQYF
NA TRBJ1-3 TRBV7-9 CASSLSGNTIYF
NA TRBJ2-2 TRBV30 CAWQGPGELFF
NA TRBJ1-2 TRBV30 CAWSGGRSNYGYTF
NA TRBJ2-7 TRBV28 CASSRQGRGYEQYF
NA TRBJ1-1 TRBV27 CASSPPAGLTTEAFF
NA TRBJ2-1 TRBV5-1 CASSTYNEQFF
NA TRBJ1-5 TRBV18 CASSPGEGGTNQPQHF
NA TRBJ2-1 TRBV7-9 CASSHSGAGNEQFF
TRBD1 TRBJ2-5 TRBV19 CASSIRTGQGETQYF
NA TRBJ1-1 TRBV5-4 CASSLEGTEAFF
TRBD2 TRBJ2-7 TRBV2 CASSDGGVDEQYF
TRBD2 TRBJ2-3 TRBV18 CASSRTSGEIDTQYF
NA TRBJ2-3 TRBV27 CASTNQLTDTQYF
NA TRBJ2-2 TRBV6-6 CASSYPRAHTGELFF
NA TRBJ2-5 TRBV29-1 CSAITSRETQYF
NA TRBJ1-1 TRBV28 CASSFPWAQSEAFF
NA TRBJ1-2 TRBV6-1 CVSRLGINYGYTF
TRBD1 TRBJ1-1 TRBV27 CASWPQGHTEAFF
NA TRBJ1-3 TRBV7-9 CASSLAGRAHSGNTIYF
NA TRBJ2-2 TRBV10-3 CAISVTGANTGELFF
TRBD2 TRBJ2-3 TRBV4-2 CASSQAGGPDTQYF
NA TRBJ2-3 TRBV7-9 CASSLGMSTDTQYF
NA TRBJ2-2 TRBV28 CATRPRAAGELFF
NA TRBJ2-1 TRBV18 CASSWSDTSTYNEQFF
TRBD2 TRBJ2-1 TRBV5-1 CASTREGASYNEQFF
NA TRBJ2-3 TRBV9 CASSGGTDTQYF
TRBD2 TRBJ2-7 TRBV18 CASSPGTSGTYEQYF
TRBD2 TRBJ2-7 TRBV5-4 CASSPGLAGAGMGEQYF
NA TRBJ1-4 TRBV29-1 CSGGASNEKLFF
NA TRBJ2-1 TRBV29-1 CSVGASREGEQFF
NA TRBJ1-3 TRBV6-1 CASSVGLSSGNTIYF
TRBD2 TRBJ2-1 TRBV19 CASRAPGLASYNEQFF
NA TRBJ1-2 TRBV9 CASTSGQPYGYTF
NA TRBJ1-5 TRBV30 CAWSVRSDQPQHF
NA TRBJ1-2 TRBV19 CASSMEGHRFNYGYTF
TRBD2 TRBJ2-3 TRBV28 CASSLAGADTQYF
NA TRBJ2-5 TRBV5-4 CASSLGLGGETQYF
NA TRBJ2-1 TRBV11-3 CASSSQLSLSYNEQFF